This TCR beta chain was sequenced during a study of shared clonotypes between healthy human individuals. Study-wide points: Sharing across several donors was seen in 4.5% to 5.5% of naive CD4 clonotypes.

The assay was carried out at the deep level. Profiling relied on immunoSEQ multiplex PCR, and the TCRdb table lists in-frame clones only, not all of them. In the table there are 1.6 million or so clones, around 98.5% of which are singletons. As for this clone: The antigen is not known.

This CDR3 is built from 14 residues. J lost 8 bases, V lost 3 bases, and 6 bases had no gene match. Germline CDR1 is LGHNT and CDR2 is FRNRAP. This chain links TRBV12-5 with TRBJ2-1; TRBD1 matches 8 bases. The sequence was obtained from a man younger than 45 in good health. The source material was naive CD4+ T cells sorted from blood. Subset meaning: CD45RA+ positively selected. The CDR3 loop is CASGLGTGRDEQFF. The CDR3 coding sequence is TGTGCTAGTGGTTTAGGGACAGGTCGGGATGAGCAGTTCTTC.